The clone carrying this TCR beta chain showed up many times. This sample is part of a study of patients and donors after allogeneic stem cell transplantation. Each CDR3 protein is one row after TCRdb ran MiXCR on the RT-PCR reads. The sample holds about 230,000 distinct CDR3 sequences, less than 15% seen once. In germline, CDR1 is SGHNT, CDR2 YYREEE (reference sequence). V shed 0 bases, J shed 0 bases, and the junction held 2 bases outside the gene matches. CDR3 size: 17 residues. The material sequenced was blood, either unsorted or a sorted T cell fraction (not recorded which). The V gene is TRBV5-4, the J gene TRBJ2-7; 14 bases match TRBD2. The TCR originated in a human donor who was either an allogeneic HSCT recipient or a stem cell or donor lymphocyte infusion donor (not recorded which). It is not recorded whose cells these are; they may come from a transplant donor. The CDR3 protein is CASSLGGLAGGSYEQYF. For the CDR3, the DNA is TGTGCCAGCAGCTTGGGCGGACTAGCGGGGGGCTCCTACGAGCAGTACTTC.